This T cell receptor beta chain emerged from a study of blood T cell repertoires in COVID-19. Seattle patients were enrolled while actively infected and followed longitudinally. Authors' analysis steps: Nucleated cell counts were estimated from reference gene primer amplification. Clones were read by immunoSEQ multiplex PCR, and TCRdb kept only the in-frame ones, dropping some. V, J and clone size were drawn from that table, and D and trimming were deduced from the DNA. The sample contains more than 200,000 clones, around 84% of which appear only once. Trimming cost V 1 base and J 4 bases, with 8 bases left between them. The CDR3 sequence is 14 residues long. Germline V gene sequence: CDR1 SGHNT, CDR2 YENEEA.

This receptor was obtained from an older woman with COVID-19, enrolled during active disease. The chain employs TRBV11-3 and TRBJ2-1, with a tentative D call TRBD1 (6 bases). The source material was peripheral blood. CDR3 loop: CASSLGQEYNEQFF. The CDR3 DNA reads TGTGCCAGCAGCTTAGGACAGGAGTACAATGAGCAGTTCTTC.